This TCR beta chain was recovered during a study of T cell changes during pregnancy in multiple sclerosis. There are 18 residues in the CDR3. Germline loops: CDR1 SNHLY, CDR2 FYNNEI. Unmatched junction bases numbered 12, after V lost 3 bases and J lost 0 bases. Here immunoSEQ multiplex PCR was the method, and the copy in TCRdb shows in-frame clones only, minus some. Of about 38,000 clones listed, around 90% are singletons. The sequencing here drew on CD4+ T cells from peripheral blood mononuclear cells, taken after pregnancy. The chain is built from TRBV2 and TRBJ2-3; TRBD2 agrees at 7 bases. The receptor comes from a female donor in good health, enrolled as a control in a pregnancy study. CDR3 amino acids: CASSDWAGAGYSTDTQYF. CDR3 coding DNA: TGTGCCAGCAGTGACTGGGCGGGAGCTGGGTATAGCACAGATACGCAGTATTTT.